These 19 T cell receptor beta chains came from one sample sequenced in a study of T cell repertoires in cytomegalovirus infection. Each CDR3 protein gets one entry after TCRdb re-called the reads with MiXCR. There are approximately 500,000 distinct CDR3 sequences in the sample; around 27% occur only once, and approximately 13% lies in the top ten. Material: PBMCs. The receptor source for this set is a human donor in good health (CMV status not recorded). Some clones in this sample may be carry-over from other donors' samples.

In DNA, the CDR3 is TGTGCCAGCAGTGATCCCCTAGCGGGAGGGCGGAATGAGCAGTTCTTC. Amino acids: CASSDPLAGGRNEQFF. The genes are TRBV2 and TRBJ2-1, with 12 bases lining up with TRBD2. Germline lookup yields CDR1 SNHLY and CDR2 FYNNEI. The CDR3 has 16 residues. J lost 7 bases, V lost 3 bases, and 7 bases had no gene match. Full variable domain (missing parts from reference TRBV2 and TRBJ2-1): EPEVTQTPSHQVTQMGQEVILRCVPISNHLYFYWYRQILGQKVEFLVSFYNNEISEKSEIFDDQFSVERPDGSNFTLKIRSTKLEDSAMYFCASSDPLAGGRNEQFFGPGTRLTVL.

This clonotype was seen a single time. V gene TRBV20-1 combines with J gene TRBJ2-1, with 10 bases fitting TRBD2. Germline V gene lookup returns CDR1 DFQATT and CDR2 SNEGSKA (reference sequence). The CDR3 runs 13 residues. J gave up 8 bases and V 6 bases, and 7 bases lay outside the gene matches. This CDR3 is CSAESGRAHEQFF. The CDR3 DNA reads TGCAGTGCAGAAAGCGGGAGGGCCCATGAGCAGTTCTTC.

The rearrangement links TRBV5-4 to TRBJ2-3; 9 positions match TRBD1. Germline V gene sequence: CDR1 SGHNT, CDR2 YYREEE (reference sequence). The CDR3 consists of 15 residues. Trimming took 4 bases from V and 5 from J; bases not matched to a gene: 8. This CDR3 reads CASSHGQGRIDTQYF. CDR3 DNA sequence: TGTGCCAGCAGCCATGGACAGGGGAGAATAGATACGCAGTATTTT. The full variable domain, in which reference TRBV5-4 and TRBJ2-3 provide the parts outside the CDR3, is ETGVTQSPTHLIKTRGQQVTLRCSSQSGHNTVSWYQQALGQGPQFIFQYYREEENGRGNFPPRFSGLQFPNYSSELNVNALELDDSALYLCASSHGQGRIDTQYFGPGTRLTVL.

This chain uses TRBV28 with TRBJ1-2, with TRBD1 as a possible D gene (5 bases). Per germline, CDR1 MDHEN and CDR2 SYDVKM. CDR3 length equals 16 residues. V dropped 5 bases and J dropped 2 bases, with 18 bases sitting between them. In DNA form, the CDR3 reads TGTGCCAGCAGTCCACCGGGACTCCTTTTGAACTATGGCTACACCTTC. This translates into CASSPPGLLLNYGYTF.

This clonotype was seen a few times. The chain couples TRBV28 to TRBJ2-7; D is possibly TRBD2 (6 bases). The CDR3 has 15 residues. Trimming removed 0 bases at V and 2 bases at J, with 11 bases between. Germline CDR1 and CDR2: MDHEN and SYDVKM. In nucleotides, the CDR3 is TGTGCCAGCAGTTTATGGGGCGGGACCACCTACGAGCAGTACTTC. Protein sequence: CASSLWGGTTYEQYF.

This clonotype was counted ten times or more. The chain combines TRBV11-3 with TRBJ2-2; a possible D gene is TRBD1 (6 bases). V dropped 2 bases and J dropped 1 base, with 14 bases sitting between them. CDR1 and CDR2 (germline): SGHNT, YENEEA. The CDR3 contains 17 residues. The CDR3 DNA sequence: TGTGCCAGCAGCTTATCGTCCACAGGGAAGAACACCGGGGAGCTGTTTTTT. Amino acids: CASSLSSTGKNTGELFF.

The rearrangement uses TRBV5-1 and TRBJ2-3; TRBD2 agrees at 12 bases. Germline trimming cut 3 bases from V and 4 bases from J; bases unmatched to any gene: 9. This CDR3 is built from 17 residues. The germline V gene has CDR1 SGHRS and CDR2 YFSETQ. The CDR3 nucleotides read TGCGCCAGCAGCTCCTCGACTAGCGGGAGAAGGGCAGATACGCAGTATTTT. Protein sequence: CASSSSTSGRRADTQYF.

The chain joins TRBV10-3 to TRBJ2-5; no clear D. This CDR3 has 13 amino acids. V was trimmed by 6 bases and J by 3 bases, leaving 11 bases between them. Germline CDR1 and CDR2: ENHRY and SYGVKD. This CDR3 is CAISMQNKETQYF. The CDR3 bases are TGTGCCATCAGCATGCAGAACAAAGAGACCCAGTACTTC.

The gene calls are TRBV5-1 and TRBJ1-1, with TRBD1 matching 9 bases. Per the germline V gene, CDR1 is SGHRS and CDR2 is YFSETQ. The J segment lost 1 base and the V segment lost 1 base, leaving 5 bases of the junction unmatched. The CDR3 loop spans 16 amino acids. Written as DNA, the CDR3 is TGCGCCAGCAGCTTGACAGGGGGCTTTGGGAACACTGAAGCTTTCTTT. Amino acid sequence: CASSLTGGFGNTEAFF. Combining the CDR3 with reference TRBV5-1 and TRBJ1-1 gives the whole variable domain KAGVTQTPRYLIKTRGQQVTLSCSPISGHRSVSWYQQTPGQGLQFLFEYFSETQRNKGNFPGRFSGRQFSNSRSEMNVSTLELGDSALYLCASSLTGGFGNTEAFFGQGTRLTVV.

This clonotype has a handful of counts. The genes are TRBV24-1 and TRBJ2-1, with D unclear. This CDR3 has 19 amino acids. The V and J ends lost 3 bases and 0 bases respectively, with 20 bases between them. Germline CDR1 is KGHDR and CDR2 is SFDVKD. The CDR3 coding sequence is TGTGCCACCAGTGATACATCACACCAGGAACCCAGCTCCTACAATGAGCAGTTCTTC. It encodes CATSDTSHQEPSSYNEQFF.

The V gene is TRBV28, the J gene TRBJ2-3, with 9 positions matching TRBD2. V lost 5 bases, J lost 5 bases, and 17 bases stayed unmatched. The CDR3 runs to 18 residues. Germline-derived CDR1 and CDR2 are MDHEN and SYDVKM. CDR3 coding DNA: TGTGCCAGCAGTCGCCTGGCGTCTGCGGGAGGGCAAGGAGATACGCAGTATTTT. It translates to CASSRLASAGGQGDTQYF. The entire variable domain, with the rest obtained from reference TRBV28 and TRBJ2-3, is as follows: DVKVTQSSRYLVKRTGEKVFLECVQDMDHENMFWYRQDPGLGLRLIYFSYDVKMKEKGDIPEGYSVSREKKERFSLILESASTNQTSMYLCASSRLASAGGQGDTQYFGPGTRLTVL.

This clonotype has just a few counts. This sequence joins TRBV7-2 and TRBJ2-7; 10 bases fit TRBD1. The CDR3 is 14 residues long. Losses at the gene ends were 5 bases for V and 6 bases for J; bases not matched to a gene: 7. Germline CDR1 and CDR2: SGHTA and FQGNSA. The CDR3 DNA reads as TGTGCCAGCAGCCCCCTGACAGGGGGCGGCGAGCAGTACTTC. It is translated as CASSPLTGGGEQYF.

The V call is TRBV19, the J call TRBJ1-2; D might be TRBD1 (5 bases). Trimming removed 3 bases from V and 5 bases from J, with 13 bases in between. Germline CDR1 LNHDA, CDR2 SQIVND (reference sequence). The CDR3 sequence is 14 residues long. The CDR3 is CASSMGGDGYGYTF. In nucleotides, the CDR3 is TGTGCCAGTAGTATGGGCGGGGACGGGTATGGCTACACCTTC. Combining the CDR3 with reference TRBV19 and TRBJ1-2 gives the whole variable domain DGGITQSPKYLFRKEGQNVTLSCEQNLNHDAMYWYRQDPGQGLRLIYYSQIVNDFQKGDIAEGYSVSREKKESFPLTVTSAQKNPTAFYLCASSMGGDGYGYTFGSGTRLTVV.

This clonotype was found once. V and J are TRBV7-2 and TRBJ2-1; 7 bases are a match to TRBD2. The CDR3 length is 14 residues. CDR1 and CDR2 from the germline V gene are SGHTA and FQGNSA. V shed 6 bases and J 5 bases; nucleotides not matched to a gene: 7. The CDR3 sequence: CASRTLAEDNEQFF. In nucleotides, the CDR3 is TGTGCCAGCAGAACCCTAGCGGAGGACAATGAGCAGTTCTTC.

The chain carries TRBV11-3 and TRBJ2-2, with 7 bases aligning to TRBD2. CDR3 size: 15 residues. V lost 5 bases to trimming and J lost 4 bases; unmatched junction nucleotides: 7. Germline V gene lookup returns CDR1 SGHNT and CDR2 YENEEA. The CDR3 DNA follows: TGTGCCAGCAGCACTTGGCCGGGGGGCACCGGGGAGCTGTTTTTT. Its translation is CASSTWPGGTGELFF.

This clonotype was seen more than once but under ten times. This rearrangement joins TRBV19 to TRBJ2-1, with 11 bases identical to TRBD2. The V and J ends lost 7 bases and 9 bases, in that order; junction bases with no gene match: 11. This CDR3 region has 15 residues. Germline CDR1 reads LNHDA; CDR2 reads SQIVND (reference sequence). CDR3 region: CASISSGTSGREQFF. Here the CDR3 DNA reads TGTGCCAGTATTTCCTCCGGGACTAGCGGACGTGAGCAGTTCTTC.

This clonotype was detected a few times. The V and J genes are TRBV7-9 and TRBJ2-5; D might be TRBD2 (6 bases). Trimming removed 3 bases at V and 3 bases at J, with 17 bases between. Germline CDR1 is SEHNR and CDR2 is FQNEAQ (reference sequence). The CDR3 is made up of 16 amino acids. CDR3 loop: CASSLGTGGPEETQYF. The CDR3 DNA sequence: TGTGCCAGCAGCTTGGGAACCGGGGGACCGGAAGAGACCCAGTACTTC.

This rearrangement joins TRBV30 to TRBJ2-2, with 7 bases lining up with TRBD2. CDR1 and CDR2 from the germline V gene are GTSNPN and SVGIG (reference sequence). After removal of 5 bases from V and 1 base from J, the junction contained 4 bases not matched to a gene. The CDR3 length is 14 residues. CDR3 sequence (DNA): TGTGCCTGGGCTAGCGGCCGGAACACCGGGGAGCTGTTTTTT. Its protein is CAWASGRNTGELFF.

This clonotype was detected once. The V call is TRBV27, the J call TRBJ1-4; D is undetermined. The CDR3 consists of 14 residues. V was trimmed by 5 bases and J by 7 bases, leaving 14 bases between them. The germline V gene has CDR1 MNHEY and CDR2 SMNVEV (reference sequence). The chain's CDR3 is CASSPSLEGEKLFF. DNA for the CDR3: TGTGCCAGCAGTCCATCTTTGGAGGGTGAAAAACTGTTTTTT.